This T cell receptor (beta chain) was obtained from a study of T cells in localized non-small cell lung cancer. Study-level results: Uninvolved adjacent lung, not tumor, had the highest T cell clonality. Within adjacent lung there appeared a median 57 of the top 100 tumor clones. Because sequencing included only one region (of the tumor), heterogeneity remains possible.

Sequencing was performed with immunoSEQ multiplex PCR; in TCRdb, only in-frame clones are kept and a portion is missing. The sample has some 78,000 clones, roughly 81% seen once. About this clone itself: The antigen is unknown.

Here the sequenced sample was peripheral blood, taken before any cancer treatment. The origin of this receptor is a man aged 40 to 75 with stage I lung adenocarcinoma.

The CDR3 bases are TGTGCCAGCAGTGAATGGGGACAGAGCTATGGCTACACCTTC. Its protein is CASSEWGQSYGYTF. The chain links TRBV25-1 to TRBJ1-2, with 7 bases lining up with TRBD1. J lost 4 bases, V lost 1 base, and 3 bases had no gene match. Germline V gives CDR1 MGHDK, CDR2 SYGVNS. This CDR3 region has 14 residues.